This T cell receptor beta chain was observed in a study of CD4 and CD8 cells across lung adenocarcinoma regions. Via MiXCR, TCRdb re-called the PCR reads, giving one row per CDR3 protein. The data contain 10,000 to 15,000 distinct CDR3 sequences, roughly 48% of them singletons. Samples came from patients with localized non-small cell lung adenocarcinoma. Trimming left V 5 bases short and J 8 bases short, with 10 bases between. CDR3 size: 12 residues. This chain joins TRBV12-3 or TRBV12-4 and TRBJ2-1; the D gene is possibly TRBD1 (6 bases). The sample consisted of CD8+ T cells from the margin of a lung tumor. This sequence was found in a female donor with lung adenocarcinoma. The CD4 and CD8 labels of this study may be unreliable. Here the CDR3 DNA reads TGTGCCAGCAGTCCAGGGGTGGATGAGCAGTTCTTC. Translated: CASSPGVDEQFF.